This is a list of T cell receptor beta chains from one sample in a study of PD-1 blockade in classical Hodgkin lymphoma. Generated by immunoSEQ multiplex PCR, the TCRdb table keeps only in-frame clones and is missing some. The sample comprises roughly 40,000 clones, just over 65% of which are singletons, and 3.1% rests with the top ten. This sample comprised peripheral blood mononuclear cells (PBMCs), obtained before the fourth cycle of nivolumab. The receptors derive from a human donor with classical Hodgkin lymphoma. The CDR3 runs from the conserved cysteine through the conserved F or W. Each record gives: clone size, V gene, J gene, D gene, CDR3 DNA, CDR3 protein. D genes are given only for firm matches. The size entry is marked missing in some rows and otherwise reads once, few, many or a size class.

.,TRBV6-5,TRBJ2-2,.,TGTGCCAGCAGTTATGCGGGGCCGAACACCGGGGAGCTGTTTTTT,CASSYAGPNTGELFF
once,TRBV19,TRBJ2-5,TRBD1,TGTGCCAGTAGTATGGACCGGGACAGGGGGGGAACACCGCAAGAGACCCAGTACTTC,CASSMDRDRGGTPQETQYF
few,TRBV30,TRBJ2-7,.,TGTGCCTGGAGTAGGGACGGGCCCTACGAGCAGTACTTC,CAWSRDGPYEQYF
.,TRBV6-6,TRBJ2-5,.,TGTGCCAGCAGGGGGGTCGGGACCCAGTACTTC,CASRGVGTQYF
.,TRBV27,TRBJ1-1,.,TGTGCCAGCACAAACCTCGTGAGGACTGAAGCTTTCTTT,CASTNLVRTEAFF
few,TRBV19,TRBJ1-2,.,TGTGCCAGTAGCATTGCATCTTATGGCTACACCTTC,CASSIASYGYTF
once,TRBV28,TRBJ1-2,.,TGTGCCAGCTCAAGGTGGGGGACCCGTAACACTAACTATGGCTACACCTTC,CASSRWGTRNTNYGYTF
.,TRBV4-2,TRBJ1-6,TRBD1,TGTGCCAGCAGCCTGACAGGGAATAATTCACCCCTCCACTTT,CASSLTGNNSPLHF
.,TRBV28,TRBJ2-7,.,TGTGCCAGCAGAGCCTACCAAGGGACGACCTACGAGCAGTACTTC,CASRAYQGTTYEQYF
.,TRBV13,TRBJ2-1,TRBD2,TGTGCCAGCAGCTCACCGGGACTAGCTCCGTTCTTC,CASSSPGLAPFF
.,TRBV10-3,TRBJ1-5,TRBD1,TGTGCCACCGGGACAGATATTAGCAATCAGCCCCAGCATTTT,CATGTDISNQPQHF
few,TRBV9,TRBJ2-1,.,TGTGCCAGCAGCGTAGTGGCAGGGACCTACAATGAGCAGTTCTTC,CASSVVAGTYNEQFF
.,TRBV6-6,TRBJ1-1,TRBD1,TGTGCCAGCGGCATAGGACAGGGAAGGACTGAAGCTTTCTTT,CASGIGQGRTEAFF
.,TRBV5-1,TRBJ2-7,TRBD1,TGCGCCAGCAGCTTGACAGGGGAAAGCTCCTACGAGCAGTACTTC,CASSLTGESSYEQYF
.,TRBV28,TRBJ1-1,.,TGTGCCAGCAGGCCGGGCACTGAAGCTTTCTTT,CASRPGTEAFF
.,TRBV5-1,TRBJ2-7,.,TGCGCCAGCAGCTTACGGGGCTACGAGCAGTACTTC,CASSLRGYEQYF
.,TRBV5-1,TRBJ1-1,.,TGCGCCAGCAGCTTCCAGGGGCCCACTGAAGCTTTCTTT,CASSFQGPTEAFF
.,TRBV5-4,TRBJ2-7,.,TGTGCCAGCAGCCTGGGGTTCTACGAGCAGTACTTC,CASSLGFYEQYF
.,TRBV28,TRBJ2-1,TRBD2,TGTGCCAGCAGTGAGACTAGCGGGATGTCCTACAATGAGCAGTTCTTC,CASSETSGMSYNEQFF
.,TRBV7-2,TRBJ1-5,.,TGTGCCAGCAGCTTAAAGGGGGTCGGCAATCAGCCCCAGCATTTT,CASSLKGVGNQPQHF
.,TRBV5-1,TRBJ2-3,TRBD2,TGCGCCAGCAGCTTGGGACGTAGCGGGGGGATTAGCACAGATACGCAGTATTTT,CASSLGRSGGISTDTQYF
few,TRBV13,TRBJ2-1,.,TGTGCCAGCAGCTTAGGACCAGCCAATGAGCAGTTCTTC,CASSLGPANEQFF
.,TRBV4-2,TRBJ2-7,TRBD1,TGTGCCAGCAGCCAAGATGTAAGGACAGGGCCCCACGAGCAGTACTTC,CASSQDVRTGPHEQYF
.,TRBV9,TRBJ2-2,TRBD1,TGTGCCAGCAGCGAAGGGACAGGGGATGACACCGGGGAGCTGTTTTTT,CASSEGTGDDTGELFF
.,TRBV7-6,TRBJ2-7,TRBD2,TGTGCCAGCAGCCCGGGACTAGCGGGAGAGCTCTCCTACGAGCAGTACTTC,CASSPGLAGELSYEQYF
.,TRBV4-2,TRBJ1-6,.,TGTGCCAGCAGCCAAGAGACTAGAATGCAGGCATCCCTCCACTTT,CASSQETRMQASLHF
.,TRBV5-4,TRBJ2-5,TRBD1,TGTGCCAGCAGCGTTCAGGGACAGGGGGAGACCCAGTACTTC,CASSVQGQGETQYF
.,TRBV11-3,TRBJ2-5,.,TGTGCCAGCAGCTCAGGACCGTTGCAAGAGACCCAGTACTTC,CASSSGPLQETQYF
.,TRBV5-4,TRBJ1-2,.,TGTGCCAGCAGCTCAGCTACGGGAATGAGCTATGGCTACACCTTC,CASSSATGMSYGYTF
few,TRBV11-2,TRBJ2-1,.,TGTGCCAGCAGCTTAGAACACTGGGACCACAAGGGTGAGCAGTTCTTC,CASSLEHWDHKGEQFF
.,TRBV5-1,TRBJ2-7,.,TGCGCCAGCAGCTTGGTTTGGGGGGCCGCCTACGAGCAGTACTTC,CASSLVWGAAYEQYF
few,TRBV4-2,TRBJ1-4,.,TGTGCCAGCAGCCCACCGGTGGCCGAAAAACTGTTTTTT,CASSPPVAEKLFF
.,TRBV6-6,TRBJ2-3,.,TGTGCCAGCAGTTACTCACGCCAGGGCGCAGATACGCAGTATTTT,CASSYSRQGADTQYF
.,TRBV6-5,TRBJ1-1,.,TGTGCCAGCACATTCCGGAACACTGAAGCTTTCTTT,CASTFRNTEAFF
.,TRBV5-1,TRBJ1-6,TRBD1,TGCGCCAGCAGCTTCGGGACAGGGGAGTCACCCCTCCACTTT,CASSFGTGESPLHF
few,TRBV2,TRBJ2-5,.,TGTGCCAGCAGTGAAGACAGACTCCAAGAGACCCAGTACTTC,CASSEDRLQETQYF
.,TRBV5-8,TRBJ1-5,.,TGTGCCAGCAGCTTGGTAGGCCAGAAAAATCAGCCCCAGCATTTT,CASSLVGQKNQPQHF
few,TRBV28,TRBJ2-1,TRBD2,TGTGCCAGCCGTAGGGTAGCGGGAGTATTGAATGAGCAGTTCTTC,CASRRVAGVLNEQFF
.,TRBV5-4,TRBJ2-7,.,TGTGCCAGCAGGCCGGGAAACAACGTCGAGCAGTACTTC,CASRPGNNVEQYF
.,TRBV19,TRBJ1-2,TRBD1,TGTGCCAGTGTGGGGACAGGGGCTCGATATGGCTACACCTTC,CASVGTGARYGYTF
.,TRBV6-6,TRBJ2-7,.,TGTGCCAGCGGGGAAGGCATAGGCGAGCAGTACTTC,CASGEGIGEQYF
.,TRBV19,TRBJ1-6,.,TGTGCCAGTGGGTCCCCCCCTTCACCCCTCCACTTT,CASGSPPSPLHF
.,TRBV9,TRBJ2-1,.,TGTGCCAGCAGCGTAGTAGGGAGCTCCTACAATGAGCAGTTCTTC,CASSVVGSSYNEQFF
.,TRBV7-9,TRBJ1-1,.,TGTGCCAGCAGCTTAGGGGGAAGAGGGGGCACTGAAGCTTTCTTT,CASSLGGRGGTEAFF
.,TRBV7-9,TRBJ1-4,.,TGTGCCAGCAGCTTAGATAGACAGCTGATAAATGAAAAACTGTTTTTT,CASSLDRQLINEKLFF
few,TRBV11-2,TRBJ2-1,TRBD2,TGTGCCAGCAGCTTAGATTTGACTAGCGGGCTCAATGAGCAGTTCTTC,CASSLDLTSGLNEQFF
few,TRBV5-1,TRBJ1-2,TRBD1,TGCGCCAGCAGCTTGGGGGACAGAAGGGACAGGGATTTTCTCTATGGCTACACCTTC,CASSLGDRRDRDFLYGYTF
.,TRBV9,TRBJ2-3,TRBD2,TGTGCCAGCAGCGTAGATCCTAGCGGGAGGGGGGCAGATACGCAGTATTTT,CASSVDPSGRGADTQYF
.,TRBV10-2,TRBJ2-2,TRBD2,TGCGCCATCTCTCTAGCGGGTAACACCGGGGAGCTGTTTTTT,CAISLAGNTGELFF
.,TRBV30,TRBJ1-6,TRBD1,TGTGCCTGGAAAGCGGACAGGAATTCACCCCTCCACTTT,CAWKADRNSPLHF
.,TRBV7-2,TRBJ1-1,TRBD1,TGTGCCAGCAGCATAGACAGGGTATCTAGCACTGAAGCTTTCTTT,CASSIDRVSSTEAFF
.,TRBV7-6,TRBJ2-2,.,TGTGCCAGCAGCTTAGTTAACCCGGGCACCGGGGAGCTGTTTTTT,CASSLVNPGTGELFF
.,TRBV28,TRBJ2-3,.,TGTGCCAGCAGTCAGTGGACAGAACTAGGGGACACAGATACGCAGTATTTT,CASSQWTELGDTDTQYF
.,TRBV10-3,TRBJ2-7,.,TGTGCCATCAGTGAAGGGGGGGCGAGGGCGCAGCAGTACTTC,CAISEGGARAQQYF
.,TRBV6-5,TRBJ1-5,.,TGTGCCAGCAGTTATCGGGGAGACGAGCCCCAGCATTTT,CASSYRGDEPQHF